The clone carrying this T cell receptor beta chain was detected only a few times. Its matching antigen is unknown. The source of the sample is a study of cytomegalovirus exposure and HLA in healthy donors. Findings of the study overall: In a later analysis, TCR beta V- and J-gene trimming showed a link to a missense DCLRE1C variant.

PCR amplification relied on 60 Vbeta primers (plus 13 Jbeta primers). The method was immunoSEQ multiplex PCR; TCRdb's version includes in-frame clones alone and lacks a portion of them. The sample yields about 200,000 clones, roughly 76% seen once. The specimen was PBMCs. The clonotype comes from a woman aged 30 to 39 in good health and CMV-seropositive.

The CDR3 region has the DNA TGTGCCAGCAGTGCGGCTAGCGCAAGCTCCTACGAGCAGTACTTC. Its protein is CASSAASASSYEQYF. J is TRBJ2-7 and V is TRBV2; a weak D match, TRBD2 (6 bases). CDR1 is SNHLY and CDR2 is FYNNEI in the germline V gene. V was shortened by 4 bases and J by 0 bases, with 13 bases between the two germline ends. This CDR3 contains 15 residues.